This TCR beta chain is drawn from a study of blood T cells in healthy people across ages. Extracted total RNA amounted to at least 5.5 micrograms for each sample. This CDR3 is 15 amino acids long. V was clipped by 0 bases and J by 4 bases; unmatched bases: 6. Germline CDR1 and CDR2: MNHEY and SVGAGI. The second PCR ran about 6 to 12 cycles with a sample-barcoded 5' primer and J-beta primers. Researchers report that a template-switch adaptor with 12 random nucleotides tagged each cDNA molecule. TCRdb used MiXCR to reprocess the 5' RACE reads, holding one entry per CDR3 protein. The data contain some 1.4 million distinct CDR3 sequences, approximately 42% of them singletons.

The sample taken for sequencing was blood. This chain uses TRBV6-5 with TRBJ2-7, with 7 bases that match TRBD2. This clonotype was obtained from a woman aged 18-29 years in good health. The CDR3 DNA sequence: TGTGCCAGCAGTTACTCGAAGTCGCGGGGGTACGAGCAGTACTTC. Protein product: CASSYSKSRGYEQYF.